The 29 T cell receptor beta chains below come from one sample, sequenced in a study of response to subunit inactivated influenza vaccine. TCRdb re-analysed the RT-PCR reads in MiXCR, keeping a single row per CDR3 protein. Of over 400,000 distinct CDR3 sequences in the sample, over 10% were seen once. The sequencing here drew on PBMCs from blood, taken 35 to 45 days after vaccination. Receptors originate from a man aged 50-59 years who received an inactivated influenza vaccine.

The chain recombines TRBV3-1 with TRBJ2-2; D is uncertain. The CDR3 is 13 residues long. Per germline, CDR1 LGHDT and CDR2 YNNKEL (reference sequence). Trimming cost V 1 base and J 6 bases, with 6 bases left between them. CDR3 sequence: CASSQVISGELFF. In DNA form, the CDR3 reads TGTGCCAGCAGCCAAGTAATATCCGGGGAGCTGTTTTTT.

This clonotype was seen many times. The rearrangement joins TRBV20-1 to TRBJ2-1, with unresolved D. Trimming left V 5 bases short and J 8 bases short, with 16 bases between. From germline, CDR1 is DFQATT and CDR2 SNEGSKA (reference sequence). The CDR3 runs to 13 residues. For the CDR3, the DNA is TGCAGTGCTCAACGCGCCGGTGTCGATGAGCAGTTCTTC. Its translation: CSAQRAGVDEQFF.

V and J are TRBV20-1 and TRBJ2-6, with D unclear. The V gene lost 0 bases and the J gene lost 0 bases, with 6 bases spanning the gap. The CDR3 is made up of 15 amino acids. Germline V CDR1 and CDR2: DFQATT, SNEGSKA (reference sequence). The CDR3 protein is CSARDIASGANVLTF. The CDR3 bases are TGCAGTGCTAGAGATATCGCCTCTGGGGCCAACGTCCTGACTTTC.

This clonotype was detected many times. V usage is TRBV20-1 and J usage is TRBJ2-7; 9 nucleotides align to TRBD2. Trimming removed 1 base from V and 6 bases from J; junction bases left unmatched: 13. CDR3 length: 16 residues. Germline-derived CDR1 and CDR2 are DFQATT and SNEGSKA (reference sequence). This CDR3 reads CSARVPLAGMSVEQYF. DNA of the CDR3: TGCAGTGCTAGAGTTCCCCTAGCGGGGATGAGTGTCGAGCAGTACTTC.

This clonotype was seen at least ten times. This sequence joins TRBV10-1 and TRBJ1-5, with no clear D. Looked up from germline, CDR1 is WNHNN and CDR2 is SYGVQD (reference sequence). This CDR3 comprises 13 residues. V was shortened by 3 bases and J by 8 bases, with 11 bases between the two germline ends. The CDR3 nucleotides read TGCGCCAGCAGTGACCAGATCGGGGAGCCCCAGCATTTT. It encodes CASSDQIGEPQHF.

V is TRBV10-3 and J is TRBJ2-7, with TRBD2 matching over 7 bases. V lost 0 bases, J lost 6 bases, and 5 bases stayed unmatched. The CDR3 has 14 amino acids. The germline gives CDR1 ENHRY, CDR2 SYGVKD. CDR3 loop: CAISESMGGSEQYF. Here the CDR3 DNA reads TGTGCCATCAGTGAGTCCATGGGGGGGAGCGAGCAGTACTTC.

This clonotype was seen only a few times. The chain recombines TRBV11-2 with TRBJ2-7, with TRBD2 matching over 8 bases. Trimming at V came to 5 bases and at J to 2 bases, leaving 17 bases not matched to a gene. The CDR3 covers 18 residues. Germline V gene data show CDR1 as SGHAT and CDR2 as FQNNGV. CDR3 loop: CASSIPVRGAGQTYEQYF. The CDR3 nucleotides read TGTGCCAGCAGCATACCAGTGCGGGGGGCGGGGCAAACCTACGAGCAGTACTTC.

This clonotype was detected a few times. V and J are TRBV3-1 and TRBJ2-1; D gene ambiguous. The germline CDR1 and CDR2 sequences are LGHDT and YNNKEL (reference sequence). Trimming cost V 2 bases and J 9 bases, with 11 bases left between them. This CDR3 is 13 amino acids long. CDR3 region: CASSQMRVGEQFF. CDR3 nucleotides: TGTGCCAGCAGCCAAATGCGCGTCGGTGAGCAGTTCTTC.

V and J are TRBV2 and TRBJ1-4; 8 nucleotides align to TRBD1. The trim removed 3 bases at V and 7 bases at J, leaving 7 bases unmatched. This CDR3 has 15 amino acids. CDR1 and CDR2 from the germline V gene are SNHLY and FYNNEI. CDR3 sequence reads: CASSESRTGLEKLFF. The CDR3 DNA follows: TGTGCCAGCAGTGAGTCCCGGACAGGGCTTGAAAAACTGTTTTTT.

This clonotype was seen repeatedly, ten times or more. The V and J genes are TRBV6-5 and TRBJ2-7; TRBD2 might be the D (5 bases). Trimming left V 8 bases short and J 1 base short, with 6 bases between. From germline, CDR1 is MNHEY and CDR2 SVGAGI. The CDR3 runs to 11 residues. CDR3 loop: CASGESYEQYF. The CDR3 coding sequence is TGTGCCAGCGGGGAGTCCTACGAGCAGTACTTC.

This clonotype was counted between two and nine times. The J gene is TRBJ2-1, the V gene TRBV15, with 15 bases matching TRBD2. The CDR3 runs 16 residues. J gave up 10 bases and V 1 base, and 5 bases lay outside the gene matches. Germline V CDR1 and CDR2: LNHNV, YYDKDF (reference sequence). In nucleotides, the CDR3 is TGTGCCACCAGCAGAGCGGGACTAGCGGGGGGAGGAGAGCAGTTCTTC. Translating gives CATSRAGLAGGGEQFF.

There are a few counts of this clonotype. V and J are TRBV7-2 and TRBJ2-1; D is unresolved. Trimming took off 5 bases at V and 9 bases at J, with 11 bases between the two ends. Germline V gives CDR1 SGHTA, CDR2 FQGNSA. The CDR3 runs 12 residues. Here the CDR3 reads CASSPYSGEQFF. The CDR3 DNA reads TGTGCCAGCAGCCCCTACTCGGGTGAGCAGTTCTTC. Based on the CDR3 plus reference TRBV7-2 and TRBJ2-1, the full variable domain is GAGVSQSPSNKVTEKGKDVELRCDPISGHTALYWYRQSLGQGLEFLIYFQGNSAPDKSGLPSDRFSAERTGGSVSTLTIQRTQQEDSAVYLCASSPYSGEQFFGPGTRLTVL.

This chain joins TRBV3-1 and TRBJ2-7; 9 bases are a match to TRBD1. CDR3 size: 17 residues. Germline V CDR1 and CDR2: LGHDT, YNNKEL (reference sequence). With 4 bases clipped from V and 3 bases from J, the junction kept 13 bases outside the gene matches. CDR3 residues: CASSPPNPDRGGYEQYF. CDR3 DNA sequence: TGTGCCAGCAGCCCCCCTAACCCGGACAGGGGAGGCTACGAGCAGTACTTC.

The genes are TRBV7-9 and TRBJ2-7; D is unclear. The V end lost 5 bases, the J end lost 7 bases, and 18 bases lay between the germline ends. This CDR3 has 14 amino acids. Germline values: CDR1 SEHNR, CDR2 FQNEAQ (reference sequence). The CDR3 sequence: CASSPRSSSDEQYF. In nucleotides, the CDR3 is TGTGCCAGCAGCCCCCGGTCGAGTTCGGATGAGCAGTACTTC.

This clonotype was counted between two and nine times. The chain is built from TRBV20-1 and TRBJ2-7, with 8 bases that match TRBD2. CDR1 DFQATT and CDR2 SNEGSKA come from the germline V gene (reference sequence). The CDR3 length is 16 residues. Unmatched junction bases numbered 14, after V lost 6 bases and J lost 1 base. CDR3 sequence reads: CSANSAGGSRSYEQYF. The CDR3 DNA sequence: TGCAGTGCGAACTCCGCGGGGGGTAGCCGTTCCTACGAGCAGTACTTC.

This clonotype came up a few times. CDR3 sequence reads: CATSRDGPAAGYGYTF. CDR3 in DNA: TGTGCCACCAGCAGAGATGGTCCCGCCGCAGGCTATGGCTACACCTTC. This sequence joins TRBV15 and TRBJ1-2; the D is unclear. CDR3 length: 16 amino acids. Germline V gives CDR1 LNHNV, CDR2 YYDKDF (reference sequence). Trimming left V 0 bases short and J 4 bases short, with 15 bases between.

This clonotype occurred a few times. This rearrangement joins TRBV20-1 to TRBJ1-5; D gene ambiguous. Between the trimmed V and J ends, which lost 0 bases and 10 bases, there was a span of 13 bases. The CDR3 runs to 13 residues. The V gene's germline CDR1 is DFQATT and CDR2 SNEGSKA (reference sequence). Here the CDR3 reads CSARDIVGGPQHF. DNA for the CDR3: TGCAGTGCTAGAGATATTGTAGGTGGTCCCCAGCATTTT.

In this sample, this clonotype turned up once. The chain combines TRBV19 with TRBJ1-5, with a weak D call TRBD1 (6 bases). The CDR3 sequence is 16 residues long. Germline V gives CDR1 LNHDA, CDR2 SQIVND (reference sequence). Deletions cut 4 bases from V and 4 bases from J, with 17 bases between. The CDR3: CASSKQGSISNQPQHF. For the CDR3, the DNA is TGTGCCAGTAGTAAACAGGGAAGTATCTCAAATCAGCCCCAGCATTTT. Full variable domain (rest looked up from reference TRBV19 and TRBJ1-5): DGGITQSPKYLFRKEGQNVTLSCEQNLNHDAMYWYRQDPGQGLRLIYYSQIVNDFQKGDIAEGYSVSREKKESFPLTVTSAQKNPTAFYLCASSKQGSISNQPQHFGDGTRLSIL.

The V gene is TRBV9, the J gene TRBJ1-2; no reliable D call. The germline V gene has CDR1 SGDLS and CDR2 YYNGEE. The CDR3 is 13 amino acids. Trimming stripped 2 bases from V and 5 bases from J, with 10 bases between. DNA of the CDR3: TGTGCCAGCAGCGTCAGTGAGAGTTATGGCTACACCTTC. Its protein product is CASSVSESYGYTF.

J is TRBJ2-4 and V is TRBV7-3; no firm D call. This CDR3 region has 13 residues. V was cut by 5 bases and J by 3 bases, with 8 bases left in between. Germline V gene lookup returns CDR1 SGHTA and CDR2 FQGTGA. CDR3 DNA sequence: TGTGCCAGCAGCATGTCTGTCAAAAACATTCAGTACTTC. Amino acids: CASSMSVKNIQYF.

V is TRBV20-1 and J is TRBJ2-7; D not resolved. Germline values: CDR1 DFQATT, CDR2 SNEGSKA (reference sequence). Trimming took 0 bases from V and 0 from J, leaving 6 bases between them. This CDR3 contains 13 residues. The CDR3, as DNA: TGCAGTGCTAGAGATATCAGCTCCTACGAGCAGTACTTC. This codes for CSARDISSYEQYF.

This clonotype has a handful of counts. This chain uses TRBV20-1 with TRBJ2-3, with TRBD2 matching 9 bases. V lost 3 bases and J lost 6; bases outside the gene matches: 7. This CDR3 is 14 amino acids long. Germline values: CDR1 DFQATT, CDR2 SNEGSKA (reference sequence). The CDR3 DNA sequence: TGCAGTGCTAGTTCCAGCGGGGGGTCGGATACGCAGTATTTT. It codes for CSASSSGGSDTQYF.

The chain joins TRBV20-1 to TRBJ1-5, with D possibly being TRBD1 (5 bases). The CDR3 spans 12 residues. CDR1 is DFQATT and CDR2 is SNEGSKA in the germline V gene (reference sequence). Trimming pared 3 bases from V and 7 bases from J, leaving 10 bases between. CDR3 loop: CSASGGNQPQHF. CDR3 coding DNA: TGCAGTGCTAGTGGGGGGAACCAGCCCCAGCATTTT.

The table lists this clonotype with a few counts. V is TRBV14 and J is TRBJ1-1; D is ambiguous. V lost 3 bases and J lost 9, with 17 bases in between. Looked up from germline, CDR1 is SGHDN and CDR2 is FVKESK. The CDR3 has 14 amino acids. The CDR3 here is CASSHKGRDSQAFF. The DNA for the CDR3 is TGTGCCAGCAGCCATAAAGGTCGGGATTCCCAAGCTTTCTTT.

This clonotype was recorded many times. V usage is TRBV20-1 and J usage is TRBJ2-1, with D tentatively TRBD1 (5 bases). This CDR3 has 14 amino acids. The V and J ends lost 0 bases and 8 bases respectively, with 14 bases between them. CDR1 is DFQATT, CDR2 SNEGSKA, per germline (reference sequence). The CDR3 protein is CSARDPYSRDEQFF. CDR3 nucleotide sequence: TGCAGTGCTAGAGATCCTTATAGCAGGGATGAGCAGTTCTTC.

This clonotype was picked up a small number of times. The rearrangement joins TRBV3-1 to TRBJ2-1, with 8 bases fitting TRBD1. CDR1 is LGHDT and CDR2 is YNNKEL in the germline V gene (reference sequence). This CDR3 is built from 13 residues. V gave up 4 bases and J gave up 7 bases; unmatched junction bases: 3. Here the CDR3 DNA reads TGTGCCAGCAGCCGGGACAGGTGGAATGAGCAGTTCTTC. Its translation: CASSRDRWNEQFF.

This clonotype was found a few times. The chain links TRBV6-5 to TRBJ2-1; 10 bases fit TRBD1. V was clipped by 4 bases and J by 3 bases; unmatched bases: 6. Germline V CDR1 and CDR2: MNHEY, SVGAGI. The length of the CDR3 is 16 residues. The CDR3 reads CASSFYGTGVYNEQFF. Here the CDR3 DNA reads TGTGCCAGCAGTTTCTACGGGACAGGGGTCTACAATGAGCAGTTCTTC.

J is TRBJ2-1 and V is TRBV12-3 or TRBV12-4; maybe TRBD1 (7 bases). Deletions cut 6 bases from V and 8 bases from J, with 17 bases between. This CDR3 comprises 14 residues. CDR3 sequence (DNA): TGTGCCAGCAGCGCGACAGGGCCGGGGGATGAGCAGTTCTTC. This codes for CASSATGPGDEQFF.

The V gene is TRBV7-9, the J gene TRBJ2-7; 10 nucleotides match TRBD1. This CDR3 is built from 14 residues. Trimming took 5 bases from V and 4 from J; bases not matched to a gene: 5. From germline, CDR1 is SEHNR and CDR2 FQNEAQ (reference sequence). The CDR3 nucleotides read TGTGCCAGCAGCAAGCGGGACAGGGGTTACGAGCAGTACTTC. Its translation is CASSKRDRGYEQYF.